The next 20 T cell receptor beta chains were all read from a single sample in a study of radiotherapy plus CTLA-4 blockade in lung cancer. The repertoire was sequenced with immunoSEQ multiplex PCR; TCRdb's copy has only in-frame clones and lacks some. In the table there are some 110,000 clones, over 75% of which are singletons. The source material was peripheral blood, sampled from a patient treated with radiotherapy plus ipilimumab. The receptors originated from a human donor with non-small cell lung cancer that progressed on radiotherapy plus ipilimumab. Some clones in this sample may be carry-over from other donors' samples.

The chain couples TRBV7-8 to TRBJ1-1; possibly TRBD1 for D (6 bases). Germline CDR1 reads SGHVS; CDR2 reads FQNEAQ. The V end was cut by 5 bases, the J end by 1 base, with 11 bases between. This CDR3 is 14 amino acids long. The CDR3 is CASSPWTENTEAFF. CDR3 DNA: TGTGCCAGCAGCCCTTGGACAGAGAACACTGAAGCTTTCTTT. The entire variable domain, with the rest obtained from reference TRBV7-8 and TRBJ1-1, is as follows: GAGVSQSPRYKVAKRGQDVALRCDPISGHVSLFWYQQALGQGPEFLTYFQNEAQLDKSGLPSDRFFAERPEGSVSTLKIQRTQQEDSAVYLCASSPWTENTEAFFGQGTRLTVV.

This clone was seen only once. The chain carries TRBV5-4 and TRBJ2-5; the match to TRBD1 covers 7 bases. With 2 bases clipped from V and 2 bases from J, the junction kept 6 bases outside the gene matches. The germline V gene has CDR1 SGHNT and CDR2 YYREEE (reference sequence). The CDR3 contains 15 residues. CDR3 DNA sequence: TGTGCCAGCAGCTTTGGCGCGACAGGGCAAGAGACCCAGTACTTC. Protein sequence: CASSFGATGQETQYF.

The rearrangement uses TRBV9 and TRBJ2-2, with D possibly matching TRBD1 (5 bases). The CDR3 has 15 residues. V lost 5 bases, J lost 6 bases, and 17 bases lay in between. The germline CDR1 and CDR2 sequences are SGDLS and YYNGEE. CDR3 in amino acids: CASSDAGWKAGELFF. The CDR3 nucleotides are TGTGCCAGCAGTGATGCAGGGTGGAAGGCCGGGGAGCTGTTTTTT.

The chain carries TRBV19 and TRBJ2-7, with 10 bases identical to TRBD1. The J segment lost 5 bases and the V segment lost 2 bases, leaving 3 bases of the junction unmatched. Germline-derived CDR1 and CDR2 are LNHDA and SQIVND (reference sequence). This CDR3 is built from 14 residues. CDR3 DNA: TGTGCCAGTAGTATATCGGGACAGGGGCACGAGCAGTACTTC. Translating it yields CASSISGQGHEQYF.

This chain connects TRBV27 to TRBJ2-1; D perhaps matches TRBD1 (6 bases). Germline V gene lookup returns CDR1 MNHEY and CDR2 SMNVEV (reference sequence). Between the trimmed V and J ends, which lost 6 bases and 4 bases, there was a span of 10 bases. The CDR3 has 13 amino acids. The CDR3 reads CASRQGPYNEQFF. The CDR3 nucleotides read TGTGCCAGCAGACAGGGACCTTACAATGAGCAGTTCTTC.

The DNA of the CDR3 is TGTGCCAGCAGCAGGATCTACTCTGGAAACACCATATATTTT. Protein: CASSRIYSGNTIYF. The rearrangement links TRBV6-5 to TRBJ1-3, with D uncertain. CDR3 length equals 14 residues. The germline CDR1 and CDR2 sequences are MNHEY and SVGAGI. V dropped 6 bases and J dropped 0 bases, with 9 bases sitting between them.

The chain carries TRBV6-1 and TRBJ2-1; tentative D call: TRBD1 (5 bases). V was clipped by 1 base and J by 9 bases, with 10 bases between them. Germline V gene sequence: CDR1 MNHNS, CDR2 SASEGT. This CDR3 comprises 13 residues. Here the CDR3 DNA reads TGTGCCAGCAGTGAAGTCTCGACAGTTGAGCAGTTCTTC. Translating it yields CASSEVSTVEQFF.

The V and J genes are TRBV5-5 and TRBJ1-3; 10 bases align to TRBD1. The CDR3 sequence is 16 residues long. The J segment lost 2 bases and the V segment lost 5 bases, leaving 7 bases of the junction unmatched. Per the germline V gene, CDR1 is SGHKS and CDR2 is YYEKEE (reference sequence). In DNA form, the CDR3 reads TGTGCCAGCAGATACTCGGGACAGGGGCCTGGAAACACCATATATTTT. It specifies CASRYSGQGPGNTIYF.

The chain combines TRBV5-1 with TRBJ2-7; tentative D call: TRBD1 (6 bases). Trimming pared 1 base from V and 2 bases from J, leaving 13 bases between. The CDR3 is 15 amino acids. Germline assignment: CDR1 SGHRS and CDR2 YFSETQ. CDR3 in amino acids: CASSLQGISTYEQYF. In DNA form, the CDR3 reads TGCGCCAGCAGCTTGCAGGGGATAAGTACCTACGAGCAGTACTTC.

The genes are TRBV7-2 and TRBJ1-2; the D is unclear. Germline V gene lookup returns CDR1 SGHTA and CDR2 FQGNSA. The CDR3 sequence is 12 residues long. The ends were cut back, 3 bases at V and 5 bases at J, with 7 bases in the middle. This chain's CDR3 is CASSFSEYGYTF. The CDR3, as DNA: TGTGCCAGCAGCTTCTCAGAGTATGGCTACACCTTC.

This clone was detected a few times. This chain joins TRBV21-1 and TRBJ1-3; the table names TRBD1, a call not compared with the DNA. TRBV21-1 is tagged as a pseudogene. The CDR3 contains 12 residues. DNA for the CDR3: TGTGCCAGCAGGACAGGGGGAAACACCATATATTTT. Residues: CASRTGGNTIYF.

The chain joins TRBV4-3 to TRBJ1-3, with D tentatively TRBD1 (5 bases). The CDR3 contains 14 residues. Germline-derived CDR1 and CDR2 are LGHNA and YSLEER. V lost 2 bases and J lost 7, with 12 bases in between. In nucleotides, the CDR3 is TGCGCCAGCAGCCAACAGGCCAAGGGGAACACCATATATTTT. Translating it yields CASSQQAKGNTIYF.

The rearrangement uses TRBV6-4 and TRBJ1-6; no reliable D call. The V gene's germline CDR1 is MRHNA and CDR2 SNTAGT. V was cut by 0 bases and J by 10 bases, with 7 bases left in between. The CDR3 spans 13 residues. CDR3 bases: TGTGCCAGCAGTGACTCGGAGGGCTCACCCCTCCACTTT. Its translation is CASSDSEGSPLHF.

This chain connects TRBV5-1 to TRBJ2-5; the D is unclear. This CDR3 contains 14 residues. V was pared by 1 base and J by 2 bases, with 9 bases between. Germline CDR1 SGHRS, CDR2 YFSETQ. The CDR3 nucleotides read TGCGCCAGCAGCTTGACGCAGGTACAAGAGACCCAGTACTTC. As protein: CASSLTQVQETQYF.

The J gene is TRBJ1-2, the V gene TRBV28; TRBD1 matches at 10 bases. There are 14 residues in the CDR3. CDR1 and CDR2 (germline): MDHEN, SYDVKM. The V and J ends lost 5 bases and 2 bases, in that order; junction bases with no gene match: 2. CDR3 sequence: CASSAGQGNYGYTF. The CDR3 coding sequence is TGTGCCAGCAGTGCGGGACAGGGGAACTATGGCTACACCTTC.

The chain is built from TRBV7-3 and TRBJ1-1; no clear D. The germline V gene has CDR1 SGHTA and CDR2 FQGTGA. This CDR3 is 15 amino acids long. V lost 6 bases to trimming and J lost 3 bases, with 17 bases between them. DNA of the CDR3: TGTGCCAGCAGTTCCCGCCCGGGTGGACACACTGAAGCTTTCTTT. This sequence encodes CASSSRPGGHTEAFF. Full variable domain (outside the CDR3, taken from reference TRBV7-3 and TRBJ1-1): GAGVSQTPSNKVTEKGKYVELRCDPISGHTALYWYRQSLGQGPEFLIYFQGTGAADDSGLPNDRFFAVRPEGSVSTLKIQRTERGDSAVYLCASSSRPGGHTEAFFGQGTRLTVV.

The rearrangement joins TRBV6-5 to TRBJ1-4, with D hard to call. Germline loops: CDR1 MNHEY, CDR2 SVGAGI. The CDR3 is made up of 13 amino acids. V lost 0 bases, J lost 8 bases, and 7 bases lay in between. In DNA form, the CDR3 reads TGTGCCAGCAGTTACTCGAGGAGGGAAAAACTGTTTTTT. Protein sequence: CASSYSRREKLFF.

This CDR3 is CASSPIGDTQYF. The CDR3 DNA reads TGTGCCAGCAGCCCCATCGGGGATACGCAGTATTTT. V gene TRBV11-1 combines with J gene TRBJ2-3; D call uncertain. CDR1 and CDR2 (germline): SGHAT, FQDESV (reference sequence). The CDR3 is made up of 12 amino acids. V shed 5 bases and J shed 6 bases, with 9 bases lying between them.

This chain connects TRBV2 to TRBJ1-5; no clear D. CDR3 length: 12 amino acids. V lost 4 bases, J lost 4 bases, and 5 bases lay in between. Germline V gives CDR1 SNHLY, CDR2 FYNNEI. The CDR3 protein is CASSGGNQPQHF. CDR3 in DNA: TGTGCCAGCAGTGGGGGTAATCAGCCCCAGCATTTT.

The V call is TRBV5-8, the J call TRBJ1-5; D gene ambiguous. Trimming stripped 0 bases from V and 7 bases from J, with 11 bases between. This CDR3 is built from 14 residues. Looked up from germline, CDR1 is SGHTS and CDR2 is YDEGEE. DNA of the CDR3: TGTGCCAGCAGCTTGGACATTTCCCAGCAGCCCCAGCATTTT. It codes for CASSLDISQQPQHF. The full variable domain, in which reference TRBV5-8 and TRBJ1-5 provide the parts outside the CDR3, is EAGVTQSPTHLIKTRGQQATLRCSPISGHTSVYWYQQALGLGLQFLLWYDEGEERNRGNFPPRFSGRQFPNYSSELNVNALELEDSALYLCASSLDISQQPQHFGDGTRLSIL.